The T cell receptor (beta chain) under discussion was sequenced for a study of blood T cell repertoires in COVID-19 (dated by TCRdb to the early 2020s). Describing the broader study: The collaborator samples originated in the United States, Italy and Spain and spanned the acute and convalescent phases of COVID-19. The material from the prospective study consisted of cDNA or gDNA derived from T cells, B-cell-depleted T cells, or PBMCs. The dataset comprised deeply sampled blood TCRbeta repertoires from subjects exposed to, actively infected with, or recovered from COVID-19. A freely available public database, intended as a resource for researchers studying the immune response to SARS-CoV-2, is where the repertoires were released. The samples were drawn from the first 160 participants of the ongoing ImmuneRACE study and from 1,200 or so subjects provided by 6 global collaborators. A de-identified subject ID, COVID-19 status, age in years and sex were almost always included in the sample metadata. HLA class I and class II types, where available, came from metadata supplied by the sample provider rather than from assay-based typing. Summary of the overall study and its limitations: Clinical and demographic metadata were provided uncurated, with the amount varying by source and participant.

Enrolling through a virtual design, the prospective study's participants ranged in age from roughly 18 to 90 years and lived across about two dozen United States geographic areas. In the prospective study, participants were assigned to cohorts based on the clinical history participants reported in a screening survey and a study questionnaire. Recovered participants in ImmuneRACE Cohort 3 were defined by two consecutive negative NP/OP PCR tests, clearance by a healthcare professional, or resolution of symptoms. In the prospective study, mobile phlebotomists collected whole blood, serum and a nasopharyngeal or oropharyngeal swab from each participant. Prospective study participants could optionally give additional blood draws and questionnaires over an approximately two-month period. Before DNA extraction, blood samples from the prospective study were shipped at room temperature or frozen. The immunoSEQ Assay, a bias-controlled multiplex PCR, was used to amplify TCRbeta CDR3 regions from genomic DNA. Regarding the original processing steps: The number of nucleated cells in each sample was estimated by amplification of reference gene primers within the assay. To quantify the absolute abundance of each unique TCRbeta CDR3 rearrangement, sequence reads were collapsed and filtered. For each sample, productive Simpson clonality was calculated as the square root of Simpson's diversity index across productive rearrangements. Sourced from immuneACCESS, this table was stored by TCRdb with only in-frame sequences that have V and J called. A share of the clones is absent; for the studies checked, an unresolved V gene accounts for under half, and the remainder has no known explanation. V and J calls plus clone size are reproduced from that table; the DNA served to infer D and trimming. The sample profile shows 150,000 to 200,000 clones; 70% to 80% of them were found once. The ten largest clones represent around a sixth of the sample.

Only a few counts were recorded for this clone. No cognate antigen has been identified for it. Base qualities are missing; no much larger clone stands one base away. Including the terminal cysteine and phenylalanine, the CDR3 comprises 16 residues. Of all the DNA, just the CDR3 is kept, 48 bases in frame from base 1. A distance of 9 bases separates the germline ends of V and J, which lose 0 bases and 2 bases respectively. CDR1 is given as SGDLS and CDR2 as YYNGEE, both from the germline V gene. The TCR originated in a woman aged 45-60 years who had recovered from COVID-19. The chain is made from TRBV9 and TRBJ2-6; a tentative D match to TRBD1 spans 6 bases. What was sequenced was PBMCs or T cells enriched from blood (not recorded which). The DNA sequence is as follows: TGTGCCAGCAGCGTAGAGAGGGGGACTGGGGCCAACGTCCTGACTTTC. It specifies CASSVERGTGANVLTF.